This paragraph reports one TCR beta chain. Its target is unknown. To make TCR beta libraries, researchers used iRepertoire HTBI primers and Arm-PCR of CDR3 regions. TCRdb analysed the multiplex PCR reads with MiXCR anew, one entry per CDR3 protein. The sample contains about 470,000 distinct CDR3 sequences, about a fifth of which appear only once. This sample stems from a study of regulatory T cells in long-lasting Graves disease. Described time point: persistent/refractory GD, antithyroid drugs over 5 years with positive TRAb. RNA isolated from PBMCs was used to make the TCR library. Patients with Graves' disease were diagnosed by American Thyroid Association guidelines. General study findings and limits: Those with persistent Graves' had less TCR diversity than newly diagnosed patients.

The V and J ends lost 2 bases and 4 bases respectively, with 18 bases between them. Germline-derived CDR1 and CDR2 are DFQATT and SNEGSKA (reference sequence). This CDR3 spans 15 amino acids. The genes are TRBV20-1 and TRBJ2-7; D gene ambiguous. Sequenced here: peripheral blood mononuclear cells (PBMCs), sampled when the disease was refractory, from a patient treated with antithyroid drugs. The receptor was derived from a female donor with Graves disease. CDR3 region: CSARLAETSWYEQYF. Here the CDR3 DNA reads TGCAGTGCTAGACTGGCGGAGACATCATGGTACGAGCAGTACTTC.